This TCR beta chain was sequenced during a study of molecular identifiers for immune sequencing clone quantification. Broader study findings: Barcodes shared by identical TCR molecules could lead to underestimated sizes of highly expanded clones. Even with 800,000 to 1,000,000 naive cells present, spiked Jurkat TCR RNA from one cell was reportedly detectable.

This clonotype has a handful of counts. The antigen is not known. Between the trimmed V and J ends, which lost 3 bases and 0 bases, there was a span of 12 bases. The CDR3 has 16 residues. From germline, CDR1 is SNHLY and CDR2 FYNNEI. TCRdb fed the PCR reads into MiXCR, producing one record per CDR3 protein. This table holds around 480,000 distinct CDR3 sequences, roughly a fifth found once. Sequenced sample: naive CD8+ T cells from blood, with Jurkat cell RNA spiked in. Subset: FACS-sorted CD8+CD4-CCR7+CD45RA+ naive T cells. The TCR comes from a human donor in good health. Some libraries in this study had Jurkat cell RNA spiked in. V usage is TRBV2 and J usage is TRBJ1-3; D remains unclear. The CDR3 region has the DNA TGTGCCAGCAGTGAGGACCAGTCCCACTCTGGAAACACCATATATTTT. As protein: CASSEDQSHSGNTIYF.